Following are 25 T cell receptor beta chains from one sample sequenced in a study of technical replicates of blood from a handful of donors. Repertoires were generated with immunoSEQ multiplex PCR, while TCRdb's copy carries only in-frame clones and drops some. The sample carries just over 70,000 clones, over 85% recorded once. Material: T cells isolated from PBMCs. Receptor source: a human donor in good health.

The rearrangement uses TRBV6-1 and TRBJ1-5; no reliable D call. CDR3 length equals 13 residues. CDR1 and CDR2 (germline): MNHNS, SASEGT. Trimming removed 4 bases at V and 1 base at J, with 5 bases between. The CDR3 nucleotides read TGTGCCAGCAGTGCAGAAAGCAATCAGCCCCAGCATTTT. It encodes CASSAESNQPQHF.

A word on this clone: Different DNA sequences within this sample yield the same CDR3. The V gene is TRBV15, the J gene TRBJ2-5; D is perhaps TRBD1 (6 bases). In germline, CDR1 is LNHNV, CDR2 YYDKDF (reference sequence). Trimming took 1 base from V and 2 from J, leaving 8 bases between them. This CDR3 has 14 residues. The CDR3 DNA is TGTGCCACCAGCAGAGCGGGACAACAAGAGACCCAGTACTTC. It encodes CATSRAGQQETQYF.

The V call is TRBV7-2, the J call TRBJ2-7; 10 bases line up with TRBD1. CDR1 and CDR2 from the germline V gene are SGHTA and FQGNSA. The CDR3 has 16 residues. V shed 6 bases, J shed 2 bases, and the junction held 10 bases outside the gene matches. CDR3: CASSYTPGQGTYEQYF. CDR3 bases: TGTGCCAGCAGTTACACACCGGGACAGGGGACCTACGAGCAGTACTTC.

Remarks on this clone: The CDR3 end shows no conserved phenylalanine or tryptophan, and so a read error is likely. It is unclear where the CDR3 begins or ends on the DNA, so no DNA is shown, and the CDR3 is as TCRdb lists it. The rearrangement joins TRBV28 to TRBJ2-7; TRBD2, the table's D call, lacks a check against the DNA. Germline CDR1 MDHEN, CDR2 SYDVKM. The CDR3 is 10 residues long, counting both termini. The CDR3 spells CASKSPPDWI.

V is TRBV4-1 and J is TRBJ2-7; D call uncertain. Germline V gene lookup returns CDR1 MGHRA and CDR2 YSYEKL. Trimming took off 1 base at V and 1 base at J, with 11 bases between the two ends. This CDR3 spans 15 amino acids. The DNA for the CDR3 is TGCGCCAGCAGCCAAGGGGCATTAGAGTCCTACGAGCAGTACTTC. Protein: CASSQGALESYEQYF.

This chain uses TRBV7-9 with TRBJ2-3; TRBD2 might be the D (6 bases). This CDR3 contains 15 residues. The germline CDR1 and CDR2 sequences are SEHNR and FQNEAQ (reference sequence). Deletions cut 5 bases from V and 1 base from J, with 13 bases between. The CDR3 here is CASSDWEDRTDTQYF. The CDR3 coding sequence is TGTGCCAGCAGCGACTGGGAGGACCGCACAGATACGCAGTATTTT.

CDR3 sequence (DNA): TGTGCCAGCAGCACCCGCCCCGGACTCACGACAGATACGCAGTATTTT. Protein product: CASSTRPGLTTDTQYF. The V call is TRBV9, the J call TRBJ2-3, with D possibly being TRBD2 (5 bases). The CDR3 extends over 16 amino acids. From germline, CDR1 is SGDLS and CDR2 YYNGEE. V shed 4 bases and J shed 3 bases, with 18 bases lying between them.

This sequence joins TRBV7-8 and TRBJ1-4; no firm D call. With 8 bases removed from V and 4 bases from J, the gap between germline ends came to 5 bases. The germline V gene has CDR1 SGHVS and CDR2 FQNEAQ. CDR3 length: 11 residues. CDR3 coding DNA: TGTGCCAGCGCGGTTAATGAAAAACTGTTTTTT. Protein: CASAVNEKLFF. The full variable domain, completed using reference TRBV7-8 and TRBJ1-4, is GAGVSQSPRYKVAKRGQDVALRCDPISGHVSLFWYQQALGQGPEFLTYFQNEAQLDKSGLPSDRFFAERPEGSVSTLKIQRTQQEDSAVYLCASAVNEKLFFGSGTQLSVL.

The gene calls are TRBV20-1 and TRBJ2-3; maybe TRBD2 (5 bases). Between the trimmed V and J ends, which lost 5 bases and 4 bases, there was a span of 7 bases. The CDR3 sequence is 11 residues long. Germline V CDR1 and CDR2: DFQATT, SNEGSKA (reference sequence). CDR3 bases: TGCAGTGCTGGGAGTGCAGATACGCAGTATTTT. Protein sequence: CSAGSADTQYF.

CDR3 sequence: CASSFWTGTGYNEQFF. The CDR3 nucleotides read TGCGCCAGCAGCTTTTGGACCGGGACAGGGTACAATGAGCAGTTCTTC. The V gene is TRBV5-1, the J gene TRBJ2-1; 9 bases line up with TRBD1. This CDR3 is 16 amino acids long. The ends lost 2 bases at V and 4 bases at J; junction bases unmatched: 7. Germline V gene data show CDR1 as SGHRS and CDR2 as YFSETQ. The whole variable domain, remainder taken from reference TRBV5-1 and TRBJ2-1, is KAGVTQTPRYLIKTRGQQVTLSCSPISGHRSVSWYQQTPGQGLQFLFEYFSETQRNKGNFPGRFSGRQFSNSRSEMNVSTLELGDSALYLCASSFWTGTGYNEQFFGPGTRLTVL.

The chain links TRBV2 to TRBJ1-2; 10 positions agree with TRBD1. V was pared by 8 bases and J by 1 base, with 4 bases of the junction left unmatched. The length of the CDR3 is 14 residues. The germline CDR1 and CDR2 sequences are SNHLY and FYNNEI. The CDR3 reads CASRWTGGNYGYTF. DNA of the CDR3: TGTGCCAGCCGATGGACAGGGGGTAACTATGGCTACACCTTC. The full variable domain, in which reference TRBV2 and TRBJ1-2 provide the parts outside the CDR3, is EPEVTQTPSHQVTQMGQEVILRCVPISNHLYFYWYRQILGQKVEFLVSFYNNEISEKSEIFDDQFSVERPDGSNFTLKIRSTKLEDSAMYFCASRWTGGNYGYTFGSGTRLTVV.

The chain's CDR3 is CASSPTSGRAYNEQFF. Written as DNA, the CDR3 is TGTGCCAGCAGTCCCACTAGCGGGAGGGCCTACAATGAGCAGTTCTTC. V and J are TRBV6-6 and TRBJ2-1, with 13 nucleotides matching TRBD2. CDR3 size: 16 residues. V shed 5 bases and J 2 bases; nucleotides not matched to a gene: 3. Germline values: CDR1 MNHNY, CDR2 SVGAGI (reference sequence).

The chain has TRBV30 and TRBJ2-1, with 11 positions matching TRBD2. This CDR3 region has 14 residues. With 4 bases clipped from V and 6 bases from J, the junction kept 5 bases outside the gene matches. Germline CDR1 GTSNPN, CDR2 SVGIG (reference sequence). Here the CDR3 DNA reads TGTGCCTGGAAGGGACTAGCGGACCTCAATGAGCAGTTCTTC. Its translation: CAWKGLADLNEQFF.

The chain links TRBV28 to TRBJ2-7; TRBD1 aligns across 8 bases. The CDR3 length is 13 residues. J was trimmed by 4 bases and V by 10 bases; bases with no gene match: 9. CDR1 is MDHEN and CDR2 is SYDVKM in the germline V gene. CDR3 coding DNA: TGTGCCACTTACGGGACAGGCGGGTACGAGCAGTACTTC. Amino acids: CATYGTGGYEQYF.

Written as DNA, the CDR3 is TGTGCCAGCAGCTTGGGGTATTCCAGCGAGGACGAGCAGTACTTC. Its translation: CASSLGYSSEDEQYF. V is TRBV5-4 and J is TRBJ2-7; the D is unclear. The germline V gene has CDR1 SGHNT and CDR2 YYREEE (reference sequence). Trimming removed 0 bases at V and 5 bases at J, with 15 bases between. The CDR3 is 15 amino acids.

The gene calls are TRBV19 and TRBJ2-1; 8 bases are a match to TRBD1. Germline CDR1 and CDR2: LNHDA and SQIVND (reference sequence). V was pared by 1 base and J by 9 bases, with 8 bases of the junction left unmatched. This CDR3 region has 15 residues. CDR3 DNA sequence: TGTGCCAGTAGTATAGGGACAGGGTATTTCATTGAGCAGTTCTTC. Protein sequence: CASSIGTGYFIEQFF. Combining the CDR3 with reference TRBV19 and TRBJ2-1 gives the whole variable domain DGGITQSPKYLFRKEGQNVTLSCEQNLNHDAMYWYRQDPGQGLRLIYYSQIVNDFQKGDIAEGYSVSREKKESFPLTVTSAQKNPTAFYLCASSIGTGYFIEQFFGPGTRLTVL.

The rearrangement uses TRBV9 and TRBJ1-5, with 7 positions matching TRBD1. The V gene's germline CDR1 is SGDLS and CDR2 YYNGEE. There are 13 residues in the CDR3. Trimming cost V 4 bases and J 6 bases; bases outside gene matches: 4. The CDR3 protein is CASSPGTAQPQHF. In DNA form, the CDR3 reads TGTGCCAGCAGCCCGGGGACAGCTCAGCCCCAGCATTTT.

Written as DNA, the CDR3 is TGTGCCAGCAGCCTACCAAACCTTGAAGCTTTCTTT. Its protein is CASSLPNLEAFF. The V and J genes are TRBV7-9 and TRBJ1-1; no clear D gene. The CDR3 extends over 12 amino acids. Germline V gene lookup returns CDR1 SEHNR and CDR2 FQNEAQ (reference sequence). The V and J ends lost 5 bases and 7 bases respectively, with 11 bases between them.

The CDR3 sequence is CAISESYGTVGPYF. The CDR3 DNA follows: TGTGCCATCAGTGAGTCGTACGGGACAGTGGGCCCGTACTTC. The rearrangement uses TRBV10-3 and TRBJ2-7; 7 bases fit TRBD1. The V gene end was trimmed by 0 bases and the J gene end by 12 bases; junction bases not matched to a gene: 11. Germline CDR1 is ENHRY and CDR2 is SYGVKD. There are 14 residues in the CDR3.

The chain links TRBV7-2 to TRBJ2-7; 7 positions agree with TRBD1. Per germline, CDR1 SGHTA and CDR2 FQGNSA. The CDR3 is made up of 14 amino acids. V was pared by 1 base and J by 2 bases, with 2 bases of the junction left unmatched. The CDR3 reads CASSLGGGAYEQYF. CDR3 in DNA: TGTGCCAGCAGCTTAGGAGGGGGCGCCTACGAGCAGTACTTC. Full variable domain (rest looked up from reference TRBV7-2 and TRBJ2-7): GAGVSQSPSNKVTEKGKDVELRCDPISGHTALYWYRQSLGQGLEFLIYFQGNSAPDKSGLPSDRFSAERTGGSVSTLTIQRTQQEDSAVYLCASSLGGGAYEQYFGPGTRLTVT.

The chain couples TRBV11-2 to TRBJ2-7; no clear D gene. The germline gives CDR1 SGHAT, CDR2 FQNNGV. V was clipped by 1 base and J by 3 bases, with 4 bases between them. The CDR3 length is 12 residues. CDR3 protein: CASSLGLYEQYF. The CDR3, as DNA: TGTGCCAGCAGCTTAGGTCTCTACGAGCAGTACTTC.

This rearrangement joins TRBV5-5 to TRBJ2-2; 8 bases are a match to TRBD2. Losses at the gene ends were 3 bases for V and 4 bases for J; bases not matched to a gene: 5. There are 15 residues in the CDR3. Germline values: CDR1 SGHKS, CDR2 YYEKEE (reference sequence). The CDR3, as DNA: TGTGCCAGCAGCTCGCGGGGGGCTACCACCGGGGAGCTGTTTTTT. It codes for CASSSRGATTGELFF.

The rearrangement links TRBV7-9 to TRBJ1-5; D not resolved. CDR1 and CDR2 (germline): SEHNR, FQNEAQ (reference sequence). The length of the CDR3 is 15 residues. The ends were cut back, 1 base at V and 5 bases at J, with 12 bases in the middle. CDR3 amino acids: CASSLGTGVYQPQHF. CDR3 bases: TGTGCCAGCAGCTTAGGGACGGGAGTATATCAGCCCCAGCATTTT.

V usage is TRBV28 and J usage is TRBJ2-1; TRBD2 might be the D (7 bases). V lost 7 bases and J lost 7, with 20 bases in between. Looked up from germline, CDR1 is MDHEN and CDR2 is SYDVKM. The CDR3 is 15 residues long. Written as DNA, the CDR3 is TGTGCCAGCACCAATGGTGGCGGGGGCGGGAATGAGCAGTTCTTC. Translating it yields CASTNGGGGGNEQFF.

The chain couples TRBV7-8 to TRBJ1-3; TRBD1 matches 7 bases. Losses at the gene ends were 4 bases for V and 0 bases for J; bases not matched to a gene: 3. Germline CDR1 SGHVS, CDR2 FQNEAQ. The CDR3 consists of 15 residues. CDR3 sequence: CASSWDSFSGNTIYF. CDR3 nucleotide sequence: TGTGCCAGCAGCTGGGACAGTTTCTCTGGAAACACCATATATTTT. Combining the CDR3 with reference TRBV7-8 and TRBJ1-3 gives the whole variable domain GAGVSQSPRYKVAKRGQDVALRCDPISGHVSLFWYQQALGQGPEFLTYFQNEAQLDKSGLPSDRFFAERPEGSVSTLKIQRTQQEDSAVYLCASSWDSFSGNTIYFGEGSWLTVV.